The 8 T cell receptor beta chains listed next were all sequenced from one sample in a study of blood T cell repertoires in COVID-19. Profiling relied on immunoSEQ multiplex PCR, and the TCRdb table lists in-frame clones only, not all of them. The repertoire holds some 220,000 clones, 84% seen once, with 9.7% in the top ten. Sequencing was done on a sample of peripheral blood. The receptors were sampled from a man in his forties or fifties with active or convalescent COVID-19.

The chain uses TRBV7-8 and TRBJ2-4; the match to TRBD2 covers 12 bases. CDR1 and CDR2 from the germline V gene are SGHVS and FQNEAQ. CDR3 length equals 18 residues. V was clipped by 3 bases and J by 9 bases; unmatched bases: 15. The CDR3 DNA reads TGTGCCAGCAGCTTTATTTGGACTAGCGGGACCAGGGGAGGCATTCAGTACTTC. This gives the protein CASSFIWTSGTRGGIQYF.

The chain joins TRBV18 to TRBJ2-1; D remains unclear. The germline V gene encodes CDR1 KGHSH and CDR2 LQKENI. This CDR3 contains 15 residues. V lost 0 bases and J lost 3, with 9 bases in between. CDR3 region: CASSPPAALYNEQFF. The CDR3 nucleotides are TGTGCCAGCTCACCACCGGCTGCCCTCTACAATGAGCAGTTCTTC.

The rearrangement joins TRBV5-1 to TRBJ2-7, with a possible D match to TRBD2 (6 bases). Germline V lookup: CDR1 SGHRS, CDR2 YFSETQ. V lost 0 bases and J lost 6, with 16 bases in between. The CDR3 extends over 15 amino acids. This CDR3 reads CASSLVAGSWGEQYF. CDR3 DNA: TGCGCCAGCAGCTTGGTCGCGGGGTCCTGGGGCGAGCAGTACTTC.

This clone appeared a few times. V gene TRBV11-2 combines with J gene TRBJ1-2, with TRBD1 as a possible D gene (5 bases). CDR1 is SGHAT, CDR2 FQNNGV, per germline. The V and J ends lost 5 bases and 5 bases respectively, with 15 bases between them. The CDR3 length is 14 residues. CDR3 sequence (DNA): TGTGCCAGCAGCCCCATGGGGGGGTTTTATGGCTACACCTTC. Protein: CASSPMGGFYGYTF.

J is TRBJ1-3 and V is TRBV4-3; 10 bases agree with TRBD1. The trim removed 5 bases at V and 9 bases at J, leaving 10 bases unmatched. The CDR3 length is 15 residues. Germline CDR1 and CDR2: LGHNA and YSLEER. The CDR3 nucleotides are TGCGCCAGCAGCAGGACCCAGACAGGGGGCAGCACCATATATTTT. Protein sequence: CASSRTQTGGSTIYF.

The rearrangement joins TRBV6-2 or TRBV6-3 to TRBJ2-1, with TRBD1 matching over 8 bases. The V segment lost 5 bases and the J segment 0 bases; nucleotides outside the gene matches: 3. The CDR3 extends over 15 amino acids. Looked up from germline, CDR1 is MNHEY and CDR2 is SVGEGT. The CDR3 reads CASSVTGGSYNEQFF. The CDR3 region has the DNA TGTGCCAGCAGTGTAACAGGGGGCTCCTACAATGAGCAGTTCTTC.

This rearrangement joins TRBV7-2 to TRBJ2-5; D call uncertain. The length of the CDR3 is 13 residues. Trimming took off 1 base at V and 5 bases at J, with 8 bases between the two ends. CDR1 and CDR2 from the germline V gene are SGHTA and FQGNSA. In DNA form, the CDR3 reads TGTGCCAGCAGCTTAGTTCTGCGGGAGACCCAGTACTTC. Residues: CASSLVLRETQYF.

This chain connects TRBV2 to TRBJ2-3, with a tentative D call TRBD2 (7 bases). Per the germline V gene, CDR1 is SNHLY and CDR2 is FYNNEI. The CDR3 is 15 amino acids. Trimming took off 6 bases at V and 2 bases at J, with 15 bases between the two ends. The CDR3 DNA reads as TGTGCCAGCAGCCCAGAGCGGGGACACACAGATACGCAGTATTTT. It yields the protein CASSPERGHTDTQYF.